This T cell receptor beta chain appears in the sequencing data of a study of blood T cell repertoires in COVID-19. Study at large: PBMCs, B-cell-depleted T cells, or T cells were the source of the cDNA or gDNA that made up the material.

Assay used: immunoSEQ multiplex PCR; TCRdb lists only in-frame clones, some missing. The top ten clones hold under 30% of a sample with roughly 45,000 clones, about three quarters of them seen once. The sample consisted of peripheral blood. This sequence was found in a woman between 70 and 85 years old with acute or convalescent COVID-19.

CDR3 sequence (DNA): TGCGCCAGCAGCTTATCCGGGACAGGGAGTTTTGATACGCAGTATTTT. Translation gives CASSLSGTGSFDTQYF. The J gene is TRBJ2-3, the V gene TRBV5-1; TRBD1 matches 9 bases. The ends lost 2 bases at V and 6 bases at J; junction bases unmatched: 10. The germline gives CDR1 SGHRS, CDR2 YFSETQ. The CDR3 length is 16 residues.